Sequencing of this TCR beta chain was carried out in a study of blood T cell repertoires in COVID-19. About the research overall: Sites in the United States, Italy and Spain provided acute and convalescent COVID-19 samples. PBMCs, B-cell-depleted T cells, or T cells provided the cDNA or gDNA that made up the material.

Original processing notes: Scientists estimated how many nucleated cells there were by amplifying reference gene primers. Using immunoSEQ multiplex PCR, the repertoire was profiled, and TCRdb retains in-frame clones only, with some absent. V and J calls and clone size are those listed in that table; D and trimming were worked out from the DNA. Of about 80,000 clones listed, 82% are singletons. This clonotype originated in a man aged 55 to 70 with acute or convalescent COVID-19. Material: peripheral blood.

CDR3 DNA sequence: TGTGCCAGCAGCTTAGATAACGGGATCGGGTCCGGGGAGCTGTTTTTT. Translating gives CASSLDNGIGSGELFF. The V and J genes are TRBV11-2 and TRBJ2-2; a possible D gene is TRBD2 (5 bases). Germline loops: CDR1 SGHAT, CDR2 FQNNGV. The CDR3 length is 16 residues. V lost 0 bases, J lost 6 bases, and 14 bases lay in between.